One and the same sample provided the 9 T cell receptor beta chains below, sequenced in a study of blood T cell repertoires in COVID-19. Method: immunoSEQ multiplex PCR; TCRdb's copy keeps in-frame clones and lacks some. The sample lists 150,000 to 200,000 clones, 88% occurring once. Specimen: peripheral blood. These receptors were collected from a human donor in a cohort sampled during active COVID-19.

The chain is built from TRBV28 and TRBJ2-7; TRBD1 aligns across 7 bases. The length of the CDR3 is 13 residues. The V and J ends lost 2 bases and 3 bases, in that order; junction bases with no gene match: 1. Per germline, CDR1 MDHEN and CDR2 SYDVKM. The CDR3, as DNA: TGTGCCAGCAGTTTAGGGACAGTCTACGAGCAGTACTTC. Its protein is CASSLGTVYEQYF.

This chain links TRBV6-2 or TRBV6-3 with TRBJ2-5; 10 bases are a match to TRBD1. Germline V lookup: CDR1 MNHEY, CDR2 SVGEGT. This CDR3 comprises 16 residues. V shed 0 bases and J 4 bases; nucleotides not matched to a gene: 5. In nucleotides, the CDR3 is TGTGCCAGCAGTTACTCGTGGGACAGGGGAAGAGAGACCCAGTACTTC. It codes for CASSYSWDRGRETQYF.

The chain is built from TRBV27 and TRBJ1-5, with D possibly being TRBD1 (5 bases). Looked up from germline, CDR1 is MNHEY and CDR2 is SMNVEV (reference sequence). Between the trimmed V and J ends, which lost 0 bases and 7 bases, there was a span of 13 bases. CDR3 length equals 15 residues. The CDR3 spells CASSLSGVVGQPQHF. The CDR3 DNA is TGTGCCAGCAGTTTATCAGGGGTGGTTGGACAGCCCCAGCATTTT.

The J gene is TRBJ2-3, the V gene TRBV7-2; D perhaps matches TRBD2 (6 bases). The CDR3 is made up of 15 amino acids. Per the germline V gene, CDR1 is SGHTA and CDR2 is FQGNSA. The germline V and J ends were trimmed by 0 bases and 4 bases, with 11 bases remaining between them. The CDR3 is CASSLARRVPDTQYF. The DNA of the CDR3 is TGTGCCAGCAGCTTAGCGCGGAGGGTCCCAGATACGCAGTATTTT.

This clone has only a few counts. This CDR3 reads CASSVAQGGTGELFF. For the CDR3, the DNA is TGTGCCAGCAGCGTAGCACAGGGGGGCACCGGGGAGCTGTTTTTT. The chain uses TRBV9 and TRBJ2-2; 8 bases align to TRBD1. The CDR3 contains 15 residues. Trimming took 0 bases from V and 4 from J; bases not matched to a gene: 2. Germline V gene data show CDR1 as SGDLS and CDR2 as YYNGEE.

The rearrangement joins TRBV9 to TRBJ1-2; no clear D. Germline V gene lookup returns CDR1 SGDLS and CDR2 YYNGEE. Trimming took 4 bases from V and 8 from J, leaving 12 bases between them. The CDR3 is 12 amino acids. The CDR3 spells CASSRGLGGYTF. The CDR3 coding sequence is TGTGCCAGCAGCCGAGGACTAGGAGGCTACACCTTC.

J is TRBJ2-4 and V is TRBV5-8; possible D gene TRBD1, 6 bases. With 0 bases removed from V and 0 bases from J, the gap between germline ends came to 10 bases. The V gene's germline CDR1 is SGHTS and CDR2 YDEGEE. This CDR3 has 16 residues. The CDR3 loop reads CASSLGGQVAKNIQYF. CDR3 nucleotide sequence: TGTGCCAGCAGCTTGGGGGGACAAGTAGCCAAAAACATTCAGTACTTC.

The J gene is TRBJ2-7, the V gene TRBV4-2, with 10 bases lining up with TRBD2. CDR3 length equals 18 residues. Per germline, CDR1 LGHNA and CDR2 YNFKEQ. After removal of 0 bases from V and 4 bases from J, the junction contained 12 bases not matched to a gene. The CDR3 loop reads CASSQDSLRTSGSYEQYF. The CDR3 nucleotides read TGTGCCAGCAGCCAAGATTCCCTTCGGACTAGCGGATCGTACGAGCAGTACTTC.

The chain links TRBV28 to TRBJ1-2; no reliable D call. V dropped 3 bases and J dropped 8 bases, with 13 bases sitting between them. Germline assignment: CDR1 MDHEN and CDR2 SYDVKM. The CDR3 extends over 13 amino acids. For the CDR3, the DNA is TGTGCCAGCAGTTTTCCCGGGTCGGGAGGCTACACCTTC. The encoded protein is CASSFPGSGGYTF.